This TCR beta chain was retrieved from a study of blood T cell repertoires in COVID-19. The overall study: Spain, Italy and the United States supplied samples that represented acute and convalescent COVID-19. PBMCs, B-cell-depleted T cells, or T cells were the source of the cDNA or gDNA that made up the material.

Per the original data handling: Amplification of reference gene primers provided the estimated nucleated cell counts. This table comes from immunoSEQ multiplex PCR, and its TCRdb copy is limited to in-frame clones, with some not included. V and J calls and clone size are copied from that table; D and trimming were computed from the DNA. The sample carries 60,000 to 90,000 clones, about 88% recorded once. The V and J ends lost 8 bases and 3 bases, in that order; junction bases with no gene match: 6. Germline CDR1 SNHLY, CDR2 FYNNEI. CDR3 length: 14 amino acids. Source material: peripheral blood. The clonotype originates from a man between 60 and 75 years old with COVID-19, enrolled during active disease. The rearrangement links TRBV2 to TRBJ1-5; 8 bases match TRBD1. DNA of the CDR3: TGTGCCAGCGGGGGGACAGGACTCAATCAGCCCCAGCATTTT. Amino acids: CASGGTGLNQPQHF.